The clone carrying this T cell receptor (beta chain) appeared a few times. Libraries of TCR beta came from iRepertoire HTBI primers plus Arm-PCR of CDR3 regions. TCRdb reanalysed the multiplex PCR reads using MiXCR and keeps one entry per CDR3 protein. This sample carries a few hundred thousand distinct CDR3 sequences, around 22% of them seen once, and the ten largest clones take roughly 28%. Stated time point: persistent/refractory GD, antithyroid drugs over 5 years with positive TRAb. PBMCs were the source of the RNA used for TCR sequencing. This CDR3 region has 15 residues. Trimming stripped 1 base from V and 3 bases from J, with 11 bases between. Germline assignment: CDR1 SGHTA and CDR2 FQGNSA. The data derive from a study of regulatory T cells in long-lasting Graves disease.

The sequence was collected from a female donor with Graves disease. The gene calls are TRBV7-2 and TRBJ2-3; D perhaps matches TRBD2 (5 bases). The starting material was peripheral blood mononuclear cells (PBMCs), obtained when the disease was refractory, from a patient treated with antithyroid drugs. The CDR3 bases are TGTGCCAGCAGCTTAGTATCGCCGGGGACAGATACGCAGTATTTT. It encodes CASSLVSPGTDTQYF.